This TCR beta chain was recorded in a study of cytomegalovirus exposure and HLA in healthy donors. V was pared by 5 bases and J by 5 bases, with 3 bases of the junction left unmatched. The CDR3 has 13 amino acids. The germline CDR1 and CDR2 sequences are SEHNR and FQNEAQ (reference sequence). Study observations and caveats: The classifier was said to identify cytomegalovirus status with high specificity and sensitivity. According to the study, 150 to 200 TCR beta chains were cytomegalovirus-associated. One variant, a missense change in DCLRE1C, was linked in a later analysis to TCR beta V- and J-gene trimming. Researchers reportedly found TCR beta sequences accurately predicted most subjects' HLA-A and HLA-B alleles.

The PCR was carried out with 60 Vbeta primers and 13 Jbeta primers. Here immunoSEQ multiplex PCR was the method, and the copy in TCRdb shows in-frame clones only, minus some. This sample carries 120,000 or so clones, roughly a sixth of them seen once, and the ten largest clones take approximately 2.6%. The table lists this clone with a few counts. Antigen unknown. The sequenced sample was PBMCs. This TCR came from a female donor in good health and CMV-seropositive. This chain joins TRBV7-9 and TRBJ1-2; 9 nucleotides agree with TRBD1. This CDR3 reads CASSRDREYGYTF. In DNA, the CDR3 is TGTGCCAGCAGCCGGGACAGGGAGTATGGCTACACCTTC.